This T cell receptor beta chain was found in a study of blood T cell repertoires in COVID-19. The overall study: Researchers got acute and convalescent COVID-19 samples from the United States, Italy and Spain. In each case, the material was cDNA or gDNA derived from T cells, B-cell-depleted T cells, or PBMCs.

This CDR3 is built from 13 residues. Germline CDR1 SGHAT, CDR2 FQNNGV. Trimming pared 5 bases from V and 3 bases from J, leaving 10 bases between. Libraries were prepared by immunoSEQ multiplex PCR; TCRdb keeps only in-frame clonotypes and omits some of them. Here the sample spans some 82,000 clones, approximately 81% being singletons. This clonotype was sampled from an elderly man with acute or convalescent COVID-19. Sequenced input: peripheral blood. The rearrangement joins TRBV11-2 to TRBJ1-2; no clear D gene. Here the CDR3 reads CASSPLSYYGYTF. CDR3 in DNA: TGTGCCAGCAGCCCCCTGAGTTACTATGGCTACACCTTC.